These 25 T cell receptor beta chains were all obtained from the same sample, sequenced in a study of OX40 agonist ivuxolimab in advanced cancers. Profiling relied on immunoSEQ multiplex PCR, and the TCRdb table lists in-frame clones only, not all of them. The sample shows 150,000 to 170,000 clones, 94% of them seen only once. Here the sequenced sample was CD4+ or CD8+ T cells sorted from blood, taken in a trial of the OX40 agonist ivuxolimab. These receptor sequences come from an adult with an advanced solid tumor such as melanoma, head and neck, liver or kidney cancer.

This chain uses TRBV7-9 with TRBJ2-3, with 9 bases fitting TRBD2. The germline gives CDR1 SEHNR, CDR2 FQNEAQ (reference sequence). J was trimmed by 4 bases and V by 4 bases; bases with no gene match: 9. The CDR3 sequence is 16 residues long. This chain's CDR3 is CASSSPSGGISDTQYF. The CDR3, as DNA: TGTGCCAGCAGCTCTCCGAGCGGGGGGATATCAGATACGCAGTATTTT.

The rearrangement links TRBV10-3 to TRBJ1-3; D remains unclear. CDR3 length equals 18 residues. The germline gives CDR1 ENHRY, CDR2 SYGVKD. Trimming shortened V by 0 bases and J by 1 base, and 16 bases separated the two germline ends. CDR3 DNA: TGTGCCATCAGTGAGTCTGGACCGACCTCTTCTTCTGGAAACACCATATATTTT. Amino acid sequence: CAISESGPTSSSGNTIYF.

This chain connects TRBV7-9 to TRBJ1-2; 9 bases line up with TRBD1. The CDR3 runs 14 residues. V dropped 5 bases and J dropped 3; count of bases not matched to a gene: 4. CDR1 and CDR2 (germline): SEHNR, FQNEAQ (reference sequence). In DNA, the CDR3 is TGTGCCAGCAGCGTGGGACAGGGTGACTATGGCTACACCTTC. Protein: CASSVGQGDYGYTF.

About this clone: The same CDR3 arises from other DNA sequences in this sample as well. V and J are TRBV18 and TRBJ1-5; D unresolved. This CDR3 comprises 14 residues. The germline gives CDR1 KGHSH, CDR2 LQKENI. Trimming stripped 2 bases from V and 0 bases from J, with 5 bases between. As DNA, the CDR3 is TGTGCCAGCTCACCAGGGTATAGCAATCAGCCCCAGCATTTT. This sequence encodes CASSPGYSNQPQHF.

This clone has only one observation. The V and J genes are TRBV5-1 and TRBJ2-3; TRBD2 matches 10 bases. The V and J ends lost 4 bases and 4 bases, in that order; junction bases with no gene match: 9. The germline CDR1 and CDR2 sequences are SGHRS and YFSETQ. This CDR3 has 16 residues. The CDR3 loop reads CASSRQLAGNADTQYF. The DNA of the CDR3 is TGCGCCAGCAGCCGGCAACTAGCGGGGAACGCAGATACGCAGTATTTT.

This rearrangement joins TRBV5-4 to TRBJ2-3, with D possibly TRBD2 on 6 matching bases. The CDR3 loop spans 15 amino acids. Germline V gives CDR1 SGHNT, CDR2 YYREEE (reference sequence). V dropped 4 bases and J dropped 0 bases, with 12 bases sitting between them. In DNA form, the CDR3 reads TGTGCCAGCAGCCAGAATAGCGGAAGCACAGATACGCAGTATTTT. It translates to CASSQNSGSTDTQYF.

This sequence joins TRBV10-1 and TRBJ2-1; 10 bases map to TRBD2. Trimming removed 1 base from V and 8 bases from J; junction bases left unmatched: 5. Per the germline V gene, CDR1 is WNHNN and CDR2 is SYGVQD (reference sequence). The CDR3 consists of 15 residues. CDR3 bases: TGCGCCAGCAGTGAGTGGGCTAGCGGGGGTGATGAGCAGTTCTTC. It specifies CASSEWASGGDEQFF.

The CDR3 reads CASSGLRWRFPSGNTIYF. The CDR3 nucleotides read TGTGCCAGTTCGGGCCTTCGGTGGCGTTTTCCCTCTGGAAACACCATATATTTT. The chain couples TRBV28 to TRBJ1-3; D not certain. CDR1 MDHEN and CDR2 SYDVKM come from the germline V gene. Trimming cost V 9 bases and J 0 bases, with 24 bases left between them. The CDR3 is made up of 18 amino acids. The variable domain in full, with the rest retrieved from reference TRBV28 and TRBJ1-3, is DVKVTQSSRYLVKRTGEKVFLECVQDMDHENMFWYRQDPGLGLRLIYFSYDVKMKEKGDIPEGYSVSREKKERFSLILESASTNQTSMYLCASSGLRWRFPSGNTIYFGEGSWLTVV.

The chain joins TRBV7-2 to TRBJ2-5, with 8 bases lining up with TRBD2. CDR1 is SGHTA and CDR2 is FQGNSA in the germline V gene. The CDR3 sequence is 16 residues long. V was clipped by 5 bases and J by 5 bases; unmatched bases: 13. The CDR3 region is CASSLIGGGQGETQYF. CDR3 nucleotides: TGTGCCAGCAGCCTCATCGGCGGGGGGCAGGGGGAGACCCAGTACTTC.

This clone occurred a few times. For the CDR3, the DNA is TGTGCCAGCAGCGACGGAGGGTATGGCTACACCTTC. Its translation: CASSDGGYGYTF. J is TRBJ1-2 and V is TRBV7-9; no clear D. With 5 bases removed from V and 5 bases from J, the gap between germline ends came to 9 bases. In germline, CDR1 is SEHNR, CDR2 FQNEAQ (reference sequence). The CDR3 length is 12 residues.

CDR3 DNA sequence: TGTGCCAGCACCCGATCCGGGGGTGGAGGAGCTTTCTTT. It is translated as CASTRSGGGGAFF. This chain uses TRBV6-5 with TRBJ1-1; a weak D match, TRBD1 (5 bases). The CDR3 totals 13 residues. The germline V gene has CDR1 MNHEY and CDR2 SVGAGI. V lost 7 bases and J 10 bases, leaving 19 bases between the germline ends.

The chain recombines TRBV20-1 with TRBJ2-1, with D unresolved. Between the trimmed V and J ends, which lost 5 bases and 8 bases, there was a span of 7 bases. From germline, CDR1 is DFQATT and CDR2 SNEGSKA (reference sequence). The CDR3 has 10 residues. The CDR3 loop reads CSAPGYEQFF. The CDR3 nucleotides read TGCAGTGCTCCTGGGTATGAGCAGTTCTTC.

This chain joins TRBV7-9 and TRBJ2-7; D might be TRBD2 (6 bases). CDR1 is SEHNR, CDR2 FQNEAQ, per germline (reference sequence). V dropped 11 bases and J dropped 9 bases, with 23 bases sitting between them. There are 13 residues in the CDR3. The CDR3, as DNA: TGTGCCCTCGAAGACCTTGCTCGCGGGGTGCAGTACTTC. This sequence encodes CALEDLARGVQYF.

This clone showed up just once. The J gene is TRBJ2-7, the V gene TRBV28, with D unresolved. The V gene's germline CDR1 is MDHEN and CDR2 SYDVKM. The CDR3 sequence is 12 residues long. Trimming cost V 7 bases and J 4 bases, with 11 bases left between them. The CDR3 DNA is TGTGCCAGCACTTCATCCCGGTACGAGCAGTACTTC. This sequence encodes CASTSSRYEQYF.

The rearrangement links TRBV5-1 to TRBJ2-5, with 9 positions matching TRBD1. V lost 6 bases and J lost 3; bases outside the gene matches: 6. Looked up from germline, CDR1 is SGHRS and CDR2 is YFSETQ. This CDR3 is 14 amino acids long. CDR3 nucleotides: TGCGCCAGCATCGCATGGACAGGGGAAGAGACCCAGTACTTC. Its protein is CASIAWTGEETQYF.

V and J are TRBV5-4 and TRBJ2-5, with D possibly TRBD2 on 5 matching bases. Between the trimmed V and J ends, which lost 5 bases and 0 bases, there was a span of 11 bases. Germline values: CDR1 SGHNT, CDR2 YYREEE (reference sequence). CDR3 size: 14 residues. The CDR3 DNA reads TGTGCCAGCAGACCGGAGGTAAACCAAGAGACCCAGTACTTC. Amino acid sequence: CASRPEVNQETQYF.

V is TRBV11-3 and J is TRBJ2-7, with D uncertain. The CDR3 consists of 14 residues. Looked up from germline, CDR1 is SGHNT and CDR2 is YENEEA. V was shortened by 0 bases and J by 1 base, with 7 bases between the two germline ends. The CDR3 bases are TGTGCCAGCAGCTTAGAAGGGCAGTCCTACGAGCAGTACTTC. Translating gives CASSLEGQSYEQYF.

This chain links TRBV5-1 with TRBJ2-3; D is undetermined. V was cut by 4 bases and J by 0 bases, with 15 bases left in between. Germline loops: CDR1 SGHRS, CDR2 YFSETQ. The CDR3 covers 16 residues. The CDR3 here is CASSQNWATSTDTQYF. CDR3 nucleotide sequence: TGCGCCAGCAGCCAGAACTGGGCCACTAGCACAGATACGCAGTATTTT.

The rearrangement joins TRBV11-2 to TRBJ2-7; 13 nucleotides align to TRBD2. The V and J ends lost 5 bases and 6 bases, in that order; junction bases with no gene match: 10. The CDR3 runs 16 residues. Looked up from germline, CDR1 is SGHAT and CDR2 is FQNNGV. The CDR3: CASSSGLAGAQREQYF. For the CDR3, the DNA is TGTGCCAGCAGCAGCGGACTAGCGGGAGCTCAACGCGAGCAGTACTTC.

The chain uses TRBV5-8 and TRBJ1-4, with TRBD1 as a possible D gene (6 bases). The V gene lost 3 bases and the J gene lost 10 bases, with 19 bases spanning the gap. The CDR3 has 15 amino acids. The germline gives CDR1 SGHTS, CDR2 YDEGEE. In DNA form, the CDR3 reads TGTGCCAGCAGCTGGGACACGGCTATATCAGGAAAACTGTTTTTT. This encodes CASSWDTAISGKLFF.

The V gene is TRBV6-1, the J gene TRBJ1-2; a weak D match, TRBD1 (5 bases). Trimming took 8 bases from V and 3 from J, leaving 10 bases between them. Per germline, CDR1 MNHNS and CDR2 SASEGT. The CDR3 is 12 amino acids. CDR3 DNA: TGTGCCAGCGCAGGGTGGTACTATGGCTACACCTTC. This codes for CASAGWYYGYTF.

This chain links TRBV6-5 with TRBJ2-7; unclear D gene. The CDR3 is 16 amino acids. V was pared by 0 bases and J by 3 bases, with 15 bases between. Germline-derived CDR1 and CDR2 are MNHEY and SVGAGI. In DNA form, the CDR3 reads TGTGCCAGCAGTTACTCTGGGGTTTTATGGAACTACGAGCAGTACTTC. Its protein is CASSYSGVLWNYEQYF.

V and J are TRBV7-2 and TRBJ2-1; maybe TRBD2 (5 bases). The germline V gene encodes CDR1 SGHTA and CDR2 FQGNSA. Trimming shortened V by 2 bases and J by 5 bases, and 19 bases separated the two germline ends. The CDR3 runs to 17 residues. DNA of the CDR3: TGTGCCAGCAGCTTATTGGGGAGATCAGCTTCCCACAATGAGCAGTTCTTC. This sequence encodes CASSLLGRSASHNEQFF.

This clone was picked up one time. This chain links TRBV27 with TRBJ2-3, with D uncertain. CDR1 is MNHEY and CDR2 is SMNVEV in the germline V gene (reference sequence). V lost 2 bases and J 2 bases, leaving 14 bases between the germline ends. CDR3 size: 16 residues. CDR3 coding DNA: TGTGCCAGCAGTTTAACAAGATACCCAGCCACAGATACGCAGTATTTT. Its protein product is CASSLTRYPATDTQYF.

The chain links TRBV28 to TRBJ2-4; a possible D gene is TRBD2 (6 bases). CDR1 MDHEN and CDR2 SYDVKM come from the germline V gene. The CDR3 is made up of 14 amino acids. The germline V and J ends were trimmed by 7 bases and 6 bases, with 16 bases remaining between them. The CDR3 DNA sequence: TGTGCCAGCACCCGATGGGGGGTGGGAAACATTCAGTACTTC. The encoded protein is CASTRWGVGNIQYF.